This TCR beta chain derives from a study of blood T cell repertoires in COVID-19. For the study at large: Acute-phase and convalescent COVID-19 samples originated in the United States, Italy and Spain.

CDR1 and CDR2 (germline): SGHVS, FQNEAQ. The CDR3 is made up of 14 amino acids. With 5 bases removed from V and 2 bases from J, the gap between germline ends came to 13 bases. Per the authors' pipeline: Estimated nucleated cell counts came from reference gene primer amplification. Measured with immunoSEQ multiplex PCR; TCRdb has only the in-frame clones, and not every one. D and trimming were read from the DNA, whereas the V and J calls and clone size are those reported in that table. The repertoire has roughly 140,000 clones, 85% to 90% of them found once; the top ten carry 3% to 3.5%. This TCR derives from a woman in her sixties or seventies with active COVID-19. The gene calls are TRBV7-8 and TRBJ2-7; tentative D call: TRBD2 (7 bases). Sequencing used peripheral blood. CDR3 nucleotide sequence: TGTGCCAGCAGCCCCAGGGAGGGGGCCTACGAGCAGTACTTC. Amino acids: CASSPREGAYEQYF. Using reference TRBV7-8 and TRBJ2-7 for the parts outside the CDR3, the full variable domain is GAGVSQSPRYKVAKRGQDVALRCDPISGHVSLFWYQQALGQGPEFLTYFQNEAQLDKSGLPSDRFFAERPEGSVSTLKIQRTQQEDSAVYLCASSPREGAYEQYFGPGTRLTVT.